The 10 T cell receptor beta chains below were found in one sample sequenced in a study of shared clonotypes between healthy human individuals. Repertoires were generated with immunoSEQ multiplex PCR, while TCRdb's copy carries only in-frame clones and drops some. This sample has roughly 500,000 clones, with 95% to 97% found just once. Specimen: naive CD4+ T cells sorted from blood. Subset denoted: CD45RA+ positively selected. These receptor sequences come from a woman younger than 45 in good health.

This clone was detected only once. The chain has TRBV5-6 and TRBJ2-4; D gene ambiguous. V was trimmed by 1 base and J by 7 bases, leaving 15 bases between them. The V gene's germline CDR1 is SGHDT and CDR2 YYEEEE. This CDR3 comprises 15 residues. CDR3 nucleotides: TGTGCCAGCAGCTTGATTGAGAAGCCCAGCAACATTCAGTACTTC. This translates into CASSLIEKPSNIQYF.

CDR3 nucleotide sequence: TGTGCCAGCAGCTTAATGGAGCGCTCCTACGAGCAGTACTTC. Its translation: CASSLMERSYEQYF. The chain carries TRBV7-8 and TRBJ2-7; D is uncertain. The CDR3 extends over 14 amino acids. Germline assignment: CDR1 SGHVS and CDR2 FQNEAQ. Trimming shortened V by 2 bases and J by 0 bases, and 8 bases separated the two germline ends. Drawing the rest from reference TRBV7-8 and TRBJ2-7, the complete variable domain is GAGVSQSPRYKVAKRGQDVALRCDPISGHVSLFWYQQALGQGPEFLTYFQNEAQLDKSGLPSDRFFAERPEGSVSTLKIQRTQQEDSAVYLCASSLMERSYEQYFGPGTRLTVT.

In DNA, the CDR3 is TGTGCCAGCTGCGTGTACAATGAGCAGTTCTTC. Translating it yields CASCVYNEQFF. V usage is TRBV2 and J usage is TRBJ2-1; D is undetermined. Deletions cut 8 bases from V and 4 bases from J, with 6 bases between. Germline CDR1 and CDR2: SNHLY and FYNNEI. The CDR3 spans 11 residues.

J is TRBJ2-6 and V is TRBV29-1, with TRBD2 as a possible D gene (5 bases). The ends were cut back, 5 bases at V and 4 bases at J, with 9 bases in the middle. Per the germline V gene, CDR1 is SQVTM and CDR2 is ANQGSEA. The CDR3 is 13 residues long. In DNA, the CDR3 is TGCAGCGTTAGAGGGCTCGGGGCCAACGTCCTGACTTTC. It yields the protein CSVRGLGANVLTF.

The chain employs TRBV7-6 and TRBJ1-1; D gene uncertain. The CDR3 is 15 amino acids. Germline-derived CDR1 and CDR2 are SGHVS and FNYEAQ. Trimming pared 1 base from V and 5 bases from J, leaving 14 bases between. CDR3 region: CASSLGRTLGTEAFF. In DNA, the CDR3 is TGTGCCAGCAGCTTAGGTCGAACACTTGGTACTGAAGCTTTCTTT.

V is TRBV6-5 and J is TRBJ2-5, with 7 positions matching TRBD1. This CDR3 spans 14 amino acids. Germline V lookup: CDR1 MNHEY, CDR2 SVGAGI. J lost 2 bases, V lost 0 bases, and 0 bases had no gene match. The CDR3 DNA sequence: TGTGCCAGCAGTTACTCGGGACAGCAAGAGACCCAGTACTTC. Translated, it gives CASSYSGQQETQYF.

The gene calls are TRBV5-6 and TRBJ2-1, with 12 bases aligning to TRBD2. This CDR3 has 17 residues. Looked up from germline, CDR1 is SGHDT and CDR2 is YYEEEE. J was trimmed by 7 bases and V by 0 bases; bases with no gene match: 8. CDR3: CASSLAGLAGNRNEQFF. The DNA of the CDR3 is TGTGCCAGCAGCTTGGCCGGACTAGCGGGAAATCGGAATGAGCAGTTCTTC.

V usage is TRBV15 and J usage is TRBJ2-1; the match to TRBD2 covers 9 bases. The CDR3 sequence is 16 residues long. Per germline, CDR1 LNHNV and CDR2 YYDKDF (reference sequence). The ends lost 4 bases at V and 9 bases at J; junction bases unmatched: 13. Here the CDR3 DNA reads TGTGCCACCAGCACCAATCTAGCGGGGCCGGCGGTTGAGCAGTTCTTC. This codes for CATSTNLAGPAVEQFF. Full variable domain (rest looked up from reference TRBV15 and TRBJ2-1): DAMVIQNPRYQVTQFGKPVTLSCSQTLNHNVMYWYQQKSSQAPKLLFHYYDKDFNNEADTPDNFQSRRPNTSFCFLDIRSPGLGDTAMYLCATSTNLAGPAVEQFFGPGTRLTVL.

The chain recombines TRBV6-5 with TRBJ2-5; 7 positions agree with TRBD2. Germline V CDR1 and CDR2: MNHEY, SVGAGI. CDR3 length: 15 amino acids. Unmatched junction bases numbered 7, after V lost 2 bases and J lost 4 bases. The CDR3, as DNA: TGTGCCAGCAGTTACCAGGGAGGGTTTATAGAGACCCAGTACTTC. It yields the protein CASSYQGGFIETQYF.

The J gene is TRBJ2-2, the V gene TRBV20-1, with D unresolved. The CDR3 runs 11 residues. The V gene's germline CDR1 is DFQATT and CDR2 SNEGSKA (reference sequence). The ends were cut back, 1 base at V and 7 bases at J, with 4 bases in the middle. The DNA of the CDR3 is TGCAGTGCTAGAGCCGACGGGGAGCTGTTTTTT. Protein product: CSARADGELFF.